The clone carrying this T cell receptor (beta chain) was counted a few times. Its specificity is not known. As to time point: newly diagnosed GD, antithyroid drugs for less than 3 months. The TCR library was prepared using RNA isolated from PBMCs. Libraries of TCR beta came from iRepertoire HTBI primers plus Arm-PCR of CDR3 regions. Via MiXCR, TCRdb re-called the multiplex PCR reads, giving one row per CDR3 protein. The profile shows about 470,000 distinct CDR3 sequences, just under 15% of them singletons. This sample was taken from a study of regulatory T cells in long-lasting Graves disease. Findings and caveats of the study: Newly diagnosed Graves' patients exceeded persistent ones in TCR diversity.

The ends were cut back, 4 bases at V and 6 bases at J, with 12 bases in the middle. The germline V gene has CDR1 LGHDT and CDR2 YNNKEL (reference sequence). CDR3 size: 14 residues. The data were also submitted as part of a second study, on T cells in Graves' hyperthyroidism and ophthalmopathy.

The chain joins TRBV3-1 to TRBJ2-2; the D is unclear. The clonotype was recovered from a woman in her 30s with Graves disease. Sequencing was performed on peripheral blood mononuclear cells (PBMCs), taken at new diagnosis, from a patient treated with antithyroid drugs. The CDR3 here is CASSPLYEAGELFF. The CDR3, as DNA: TGTGCCAGCAGCCCCCTATATGAGGCCGGGGAGCTGTTTTTT.